This T cell receptor (beta chain) was obtained from a study of T-cell memory formation after mild COVID-19. TCRdb reprocessed the 5' RACE reads with MiXCR, giving one entry per CDR3 protein. The sample lists a few hundred thousand distinct CDR3 sequences, about a sixth occurring once. Sample: PBMCs or a T cell subset sorted from them (not recorded which). This receptor was obtained from a young man who had mild COVID-19 (a few samples of this study predate the infection). Cell type and time point are not known.

CDR3 DNA sequence: TGTGCCAGCCCTGTAGACACAGATACGCAGTATTTT. It yields the protein CASPVDTDTQYF. The V and J genes are TRBV25-1 and TRBJ2-3, with unresolved D. The ends were cut back, 8 bases at V and 2 bases at J, with 8 bases in the middle. Germline CDR1 reads MGHDK; CDR2 reads SYGVNS. CDR3 length equals 12 residues.